This T cell receptor beta chain originates from a study of blood T cell repertoires in COVID-19. Some clones are missing from TCRdb's copy, which holds only in-frame ones; the method was immunoSEQ multiplex PCR. In the table there are 150,000 to 200,000 clones, roughly nine tenths of which are singletons. The CDR3 loop spans 11 amino acids. Trimming left V 11 bases short and J 6 bases short, with 13 bases between. From germline, CDR1 is MNHEY and CDR2 SVGAGI. In this sample, this clone turned up once. This rearrangement joins TRBV6-5 to TRBJ1-1; D not resolved. The origin of this receptor is a man in his fifties or sixties with active or convalescent COVID-19. Source material: peripheral blood. The CDR3 loop reads CAGSTGPEAFF. The CDR3 nucleotides are TGTGCCGGTTCGACGGGTCCTGAAGCTTTCTTT.